Shown below are 27 T cell receptor beta chains from a single sample sequenced in a study of cytomegalovirus exposure and HLA in healthy donors. Vbeta (60) and Jbeta (13) primers were used in the PCR. Measured with immunoSEQ multiplex PCR; TCRdb has only the in-frame clones, and not every one. The repertoire holds approximately 100,000 clones, with 75% to 80% as singletons. The specimen sequenced was PBMCs. The source of these receptors is a man aged 55 to 70 in good health and CMV-seropositive.

The chain links TRBV15 to TRBJ1-4; D remains unclear. From germline, CDR1 is LNHNV and CDR2 YYDKDF (reference sequence). Trimming shortened V by 2 bases and J by 5 bases, and 12 bases separated the two germline ends. The CDR3 runs to 15 residues. CDR3 bases: TGTGCCACCAGCAGAAGAACAACGGGGAATGAAAAACTGTTTTTT. Its translation is CATSRRTTGNEKLFF.

This rearrangement joins TRBV18 to TRBJ2-2; D might be TRBD1 (6 bases). Germline V gene sequence: CDR1 KGHSH, CDR2 LQKENI. The germline V and J ends were trimmed by 5 bases and 4 bases, with 14 bases remaining between them. The CDR3 is made up of 15 amino acids. CDR3 sequence reads: CASSTSSRGTGELFF. The DNA for the CDR3 is TGTGCCAGCTCAACGTCATCCAGGGGCACCGGGGAGCTGTTTTTT.

V usage is TRBV28 and J usage is TRBJ1-3; 7 nucleotides match TRBD1. The CDR3 has 16 residues. V was pared by 5 bases and J by 3 bases, with 10 bases of the junction left unmatched. CDR1 MDHEN and CDR2 SYDVKM come from the germline V gene. The CDR3, as DNA: TGTGCCAGCAGTCCCAGACAGGGACCCTTTGGAAACACCATATATTTT. As protein: CASSPRQGPFGNTIYF.

The chain links TRBV7-2 to TRBJ2-1; TRBD2 aligns across 9 bases. This CDR3 has 15 amino acids. V lost 3 bases to trimming and J lost 6 bases; unmatched junction nucleotides: 6. The germline V gene encodes CDR1 SGHTA and CDR2 FQGNSA. CDR3 sequence: CASSLAGGVGNEQFF. CDR3 DNA sequence: TGTGCCAGCAGCTTGGCGGGGGGGGTCGGCAATGAGCAGTTCTTC. Full variable domain (rest looked up from reference TRBV7-2 and TRBJ2-1): GAGVSQSPSNKVTEKGKDVELRCDPISGHTALYWYRQSLGQGLEFLIYFQGNSAPDKSGLPSDRFSAERTGGSVSTLTIQRTQQEDSAVYLCASSLAGGVGNEQFFGPGTRLTVL.

The chain is built from TRBV11-3 and TRBJ2-3; 8 bases align to TRBD1. Trimming removed 4 bases from V and 5 bases from J; junction bases left unmatched: 5. The CDR3 has 14 residues. Germline V gene lookup returns CDR1 SGHNT and CDR2 YENEEA. The CDR3 DNA follows: TGTGCCAGCAGCTGGGGACAGGTTGGAGATACGCAGTATTTT. It specifies CASSWGQVGDTQYF.

The chain joins TRBV15 to TRBJ2-5; D uncertain. V was trimmed by 0 bases and J by 5 bases, leaving 10 bases between them. The CDR3 extends over 14 amino acids. Germline values: CDR1 LNHNV, CDR2 YYDKDF (reference sequence). CDR3 DNA: TGTGCCACCAGCAGAGATCAGAAGTGGGAGACCCAGTACTTC. Translation gives CATSRDQKWETQYF.

This chain links TRBV4-1 with TRBJ2-7; D may be TRBD1 (5 bases). The V end lost 0 bases, the J end lost 2 bases, and 5 bases lay between the germline ends. The CDR3 has 13 residues. Germline-derived CDR1 and CDR2 are MGHRA and YSYEKL. As DNA, the CDR3 is TGCGCCAGCAGCCAAGAGACAGCCTACGAGCAGTACTTC. Protein sequence: CASSQETAYEQYF.

This clone has only one observation. The rearrangement links TRBV7-3 to TRBJ2-2, with 8 bases that match TRBD1. J was trimmed by 5 bases and V by 5 bases; bases with no gene match: 10. Germline V gives CDR1 SGHTA, CDR2 FQGTGA. This CDR3 spans 16 amino acids. CDR3 in DNA: TGTGCCAGCAGCACCCCAGGGGGCGCAGGTACCGGGGAGCTGTTTTTT. Its protein product is CASSTPGGAGTGELFF. Variable domain in full (rest from reference TRBV7-3 and TRBJ2-2): GAGVSQTPSNKVTEKGKYVELRCDPISGHTALYWYRQSLGQGPEFLIYFQGTGAADDSGLPNDRFFAVRPEGSVSTLKIQRTERGDSAVYLCASSTPGGAGTGELFFGEGSRLTVL.

This rearrangement joins TRBV5-4 to TRBJ2-7, with 8 bases identical to TRBD1. The CDR3 has 15 residues. V shed 5 bases and J 3 bases; nucleotides not matched to a gene: 10. Germline CDR1 reads SGHNT; CDR2 reads YYREEE (reference sequence). CDR3 protein: CASSNYGTGGYEQYF. The CDR3 region has the DNA TGTGCCAGCAGTAATTACGGGACAGGAGGCTACGAGCAGTACTTC. The complete variable domain, with remaining parts taken from reference TRBV5-4 and TRBJ2-7, reads ETGVTQSPTHLIKTRGQQVTLRCSSQSGHNTVSWYQQALGQGPQFIFQYYREEENGRGNFPPRFSGLQFPNYSSELNVNALELDDSALYLCASSNYGTGGYEQYFGPGTRLTVT.

V is TRBV9 and J is TRBJ2-3; 8 bases map to TRBD1. The CDR3 loop spans 16 amino acids. CDR1 and CDR2 (germline): SGDLS, YYNGEE. Trimming took 0 bases from V and 1 from J; bases not matched to a gene: 4. Here the CDR3 reads CASSVARGQGTDTQYF. The DNA of the CDR3 is TGTGCCAGCAGCGTAGCTCGGGGACAGGGCACAGATACGCAGTATTTT.

This rearrangement joins TRBV30 to TRBJ2-7, with TRBD1 matching 10 bases. The CDR3 totals 12 residues. From germline, CDR1 is GTSNPN and CDR2 SVGIG (reference sequence). V trimming: 5 bases; J trimming: 4 bases; junction bases outside the gene matches: 2. The CDR3 nucleotides read TGTGCCTGGGGGACAGGGGTGTACGAGCAGTACTTC. This encodes CAWGTGVYEQYF.

The rearrangement joins TRBV7-2 to TRBJ2-2, with D possibly TRBD1 on 6 matching bases. The CDR3 covers 15 residues. The germline V gene encodes CDR1 SGHTA and CDR2 FQGNSA. Trimming cost V 7 bases and J 3 bases, with 15 bases left between them. CDR3 nucleotide sequence: TGTGCCAGCATCCAGGACAGCGGATACACCGGGGAGCTGTTTTTT. It codes for CASIQDSGYTGELFF.

The chain has TRBV19 and TRBJ2-1, with D perhaps TRBD1 (7 bases). Germline V gene lookup returns CDR1 LNHDA and CDR2 SQIVND (reference sequence). Trimming left V 10 bases short and J 10 bases short, with 17 bases between. The CDR3 has 12 amino acids. CDR3 loop: CATTLTGREQFF. The CDR3 DNA reads TGTGCCACCACACTGACAGGGAGGGAGCAGTTCTTC.

A few counts support this clone. The J gene is TRBJ1-4, the V gene TRBV7-9; 8 bases align to TRBD1. Trimming at V came to 1 base and at J to 9 bases, leaving 7 bases not matched to a gene. Germline V gene lookup returns CDR1 SEHNR and CDR2 FQNEAQ (reference sequence). The length of the CDR3 is 15 residues. The CDR3 loop is CASSLVGTGLQKLFF. The CDR3 nucleotides are TGTGCCAGCAGCTTAGTGGGGACAGGTCTCCAAAAACTGTTTTTT. The full variable domain, completed using reference TRBV7-9 and TRBJ1-4, is DTGVSQNPRHKITKRGQNVTFRCDPISEHNRLYWYRQTLGQGPEFLTYFQNEAQLEKSRLLSDRFSAERPKGSFSTLEIQRTEQGDSAMYLCASSLVGTGLQKLFFGSGTQLSVL.

This chain uses TRBV21-1 with TRBJ1-3; the listed D gene, TRBD1, was not tested against the DNA. TRBV21-1 is a pseudogene. The CDR3 covers 17 residues. This CDR3 is CASTPGQGPLSGNTIYF. CDR3 DNA: TGTGCCAGCACCCCGGGACAGGGGCCTCTGTCTGGAAACACCATATATTTT.

This chain links TRBV18 with TRBJ1-1, with 11 bases lining up with TRBD1. The CDR3 extends over 15 amino acids. The trim removed 5 bases at V and 5 bases at J, leaving 7 bases unmatched. CDR1 and CDR2 (germline): KGHSH, LQKENI. In DNA form, the CDR3 reads TGTGCCAGCTCAGCGACCGGGACAGGGGGGACTGAAGCTTTCTTT. Its protein is CASSATGTGGTEAFF.

V is TRBV1 and J is TRBJ2-4; TRBD2, the table's D call, lacks a check against the DNA. TRBV1 corresponds to a pseudogene. The CDR3 consists of 19 residues. CDR3: CTSSRQGGGEFPAKNIQYF. For the CDR3, the DNA is TGCACCAGCAGCCGTCAAGGCGGGGGGGAATTCCCGGCCAAAAACATTCAGTACTTC.

The chain employs TRBV11-2 and TRBJ1-6; D might be TRBD1 (6 bases). Trimming pared 0 bases from V and 7 bases from J, leaving 13 bases between. Germline lookup yields CDR1 SGHAT and CDR2 FQNNGV. CDR3 size: 16 residues. CDR3 residues: CASSLDGQGPNSPLHF. The CDR3, as DNA: TGTGCCAGCAGCTTAGATGGGCAGGGGCCAAATTCACCCCTCCACTTT.

The chain is built from TRBV10-3 and TRBJ2-5, with 9 bases aligning to TRBD1. CDR3 size: 13 residues. In germline, CDR1 is ENHRY, CDR2 SYGVKD. J lost 3 bases, V lost 7 bases, and 3 bases had no gene match. CDR3 nucleotides: TGTGCCATCACTTGGGACAGGGAAGAGACCCAGTACTTC. Its protein product is CAITWDREETQYF.

The chain employs TRBV7-9 and TRBJ1-2, with 8 bases that match TRBD1. The germline V gene encodes CDR1 SEHNR and CDR2 FQNEAQ (reference sequence). The CDR3 runs 17 residues. Trimming cost V 1 base and J 5 bases; bases outside gene matches: 12. This CDR3 is CASSLEPSGGARYGYTF. The CDR3 nucleotides read TGTGCCAGCAGCTTAGAACCCTCAGGGGGCGCGAGGTATGGCTACACCTTC.

The V call is TRBV2, the J call TRBJ1-2, with D possibly TRBD1 on 6 matching bases. Germline-derived CDR1 and CDR2 are SNHLY and FYNNEI. The CDR3 covers 13 residues. V lost 7 bases to trimming and J lost 6 bases, with 15 bases between them. Here the CDR3 reads CASNGGEGDGYTF. The CDR3 DNA follows: TGTGCCAGCAATGGGGGTGAGGGGGATGGCTACACCTTC.

This clone showed up just a few times. This chain uses TRBV7-8 with TRBJ1-3; tentatively, D is TRBD1 (5 bases). The germline gives CDR1 SGHVS, CDR2 FQNEAQ. V was trimmed by 3 bases and J by 0 bases, leaving 9 bases between them. CDR3 length equals 15 residues. As DNA, the CDR3 is TGTGCCAGCAGCTTTTTGGGGGGCTCTGGAAACACCATATATTTT. Translating gives CASSFLGGSGNTIYF.

This clone was recorded once. This sequence joins TRBV6-6 and TRBJ2-3; 10 positions agree with TRBD2. Germline CDR1 reads MNHNY; CDR2 reads SVGAGI (reference sequence). The J segment lost 3 bases and the V segment lost 4 bases, leaving 4 bases of the junction unmatched. CDR3 length equals 15 residues. The CDR3 DNA reads TGTGCCAGCAGTTTTCAGCGGGGGGGAACAGATACGCAGTATTTT. This codes for CASSFQRGGTDTQYF.

This clone turned up a few times. The V call is TRBV9, the J call TRBJ1-1, with 10 positions matching TRBD1. With V trimmed by 4 bases and J by 11 bases, 8 bases remained unmatched. The CDR3 covers 13 residues. Germline CDR1 SGDLS, CDR2 YYNGEE. The CDR3 spells CASSQAGTGEAFF. The CDR3 region has the DNA TGTGCCAGCAGCCAAGCCGGGACAGGGGAGGCTTTCTTT.

This clone showed up just once. The V and J genes are TRBV5-1 and TRBJ2-7; 7 nucleotides match TRBD1. The V and J ends lost 1 base and 3 bases, in that order; junction bases with no gene match: 10. The CDR3 is 16 amino acids. The V gene's germline CDR1 is SGHRS and CDR2 YFSETQ. The CDR3 DNA reads TGCGCCAGCAGCTTGCTCCCTACAGGGGACGACTACGAGCAGTACTTC. As protein: CASSLLPTGDDYEQYF.

The chain couples TRBV5-8 to TRBJ2-7, with TRBD1 matching 7 bases. With 4 bases clipped from V and 4 bases from J, the junction kept 5 bases outside the gene matches. Per the germline V gene, CDR1 is SGHTS and CDR2 is YDEGEE. The CDR3 has 13 residues. CDR3: CASSQGQSYEQYF. The CDR3 DNA follows: TGTGCCAGCAGCCAGGGACAGAGTTACGAGCAGTACTTC.

For the CDR3, the DNA is TGTGCCATCAGTGGTACGGGGCGGCGGGGGGGGAGCCACGAGCAGTACTTC. Translation: CAISGTGRRGGSHEQYF. This sequence joins TRBV10-3 and TRBJ2-7, with 9 bases aligning to TRBD2. This CDR3 contains 17 residues. Germline V gives CDR1 ENHRY, CDR2 SYGVKD. Germline trimming cut 4 bases from V and 5 bases from J; bases unmatched to any gene: 15.